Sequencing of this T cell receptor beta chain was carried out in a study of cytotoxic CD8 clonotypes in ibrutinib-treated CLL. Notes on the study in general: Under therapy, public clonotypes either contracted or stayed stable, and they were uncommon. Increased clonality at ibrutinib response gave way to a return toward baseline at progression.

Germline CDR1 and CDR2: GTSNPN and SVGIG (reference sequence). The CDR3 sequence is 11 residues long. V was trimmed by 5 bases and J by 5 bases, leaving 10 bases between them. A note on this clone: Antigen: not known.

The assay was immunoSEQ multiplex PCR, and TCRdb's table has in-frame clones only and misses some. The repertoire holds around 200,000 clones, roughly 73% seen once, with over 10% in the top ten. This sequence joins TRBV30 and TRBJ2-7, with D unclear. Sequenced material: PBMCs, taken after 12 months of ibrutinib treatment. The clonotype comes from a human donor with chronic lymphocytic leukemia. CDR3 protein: CAWAQWDEQYF. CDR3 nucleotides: TGTGCCTGGGCCCAATGGGACGAGCAGTACTTC.